This T cell receptor (beta chain) was sequenced for a study of T cells in Graves' hyperthyroidism and ophthalmopathy. Study-wide results and limits: Most expanded thyroid clonotypes above 0.001 recurred in blood.

Amplification targeted TCR beta CDR3 regions from RNA transcripts. The TCR CDR3 first-round RT-PCR relied on the HTBI primer set. TCRdb called the multiplex PCR reads again in MiXCR, with one record for every CDR3 protein. The table lists roughly 200,000 distinct CDR3 sequences, 15% to 20% of them singletons. Regarding this clonotype: Its target is unknown.

No ophthalmopathy progression within 18 months constituted stable Graves' hyperthyroidism. Those with hyperthyroidism were 18 to 65 years old, newly diagnosed, and ill for under 2 months. It was uncontrolled infection, other autoimmune disease, pregnancy or lactation that excluded patients. V was trimmed by 4 bases and J by 3 bases, leaving 13 bases between them. The CDR3 totals 14 residues. The germline gives CDR1 MNHNS, CDR2 SASEGT. The sequence came from a man aged 40-49 years with Graves' hyperthyroidism. Sequenced material: blood. V gene TRBV6-1 combines with J gene TRBJ2-7, with D perhaps assigned TRBD1 or TRBD2 (5 bases each). CDR3: CASSVGRDGYEQYF. The CDR3 coding sequence is TGTGCCAGCAGTGTGGGACGGGACGGCTACGAGCAGTACTTC.